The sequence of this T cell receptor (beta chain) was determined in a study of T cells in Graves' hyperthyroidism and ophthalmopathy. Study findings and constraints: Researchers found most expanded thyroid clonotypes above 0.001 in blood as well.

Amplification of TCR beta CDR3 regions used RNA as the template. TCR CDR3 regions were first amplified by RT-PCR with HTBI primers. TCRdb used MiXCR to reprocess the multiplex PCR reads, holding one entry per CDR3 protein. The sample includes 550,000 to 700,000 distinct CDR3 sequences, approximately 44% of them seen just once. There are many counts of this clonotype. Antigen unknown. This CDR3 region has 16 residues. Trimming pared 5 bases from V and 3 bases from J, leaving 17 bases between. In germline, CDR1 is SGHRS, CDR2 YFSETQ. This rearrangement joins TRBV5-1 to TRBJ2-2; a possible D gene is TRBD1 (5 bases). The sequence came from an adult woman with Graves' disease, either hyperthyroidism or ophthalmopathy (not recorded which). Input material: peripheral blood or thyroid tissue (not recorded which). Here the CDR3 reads CASRRGGAEDTGELFF. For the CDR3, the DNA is TGCGCCAGCAGACGAGGTGGGGCCGAAGACACCGGGGAGCTGTTTTTT.